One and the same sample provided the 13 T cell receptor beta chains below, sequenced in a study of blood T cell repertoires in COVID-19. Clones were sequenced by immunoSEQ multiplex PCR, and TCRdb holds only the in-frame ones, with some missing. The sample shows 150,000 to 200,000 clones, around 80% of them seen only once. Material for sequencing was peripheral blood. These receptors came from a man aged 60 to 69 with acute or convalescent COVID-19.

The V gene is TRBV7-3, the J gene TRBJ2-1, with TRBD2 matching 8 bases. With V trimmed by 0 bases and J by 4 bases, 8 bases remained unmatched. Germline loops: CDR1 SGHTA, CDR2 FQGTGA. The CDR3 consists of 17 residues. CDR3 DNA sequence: TGTGCCAGCAGCTTAACGTTAAGCGGGAGCAGTTACAATGAGCAGTTCTTC. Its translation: CASSLTLSGSSYNEQFF.

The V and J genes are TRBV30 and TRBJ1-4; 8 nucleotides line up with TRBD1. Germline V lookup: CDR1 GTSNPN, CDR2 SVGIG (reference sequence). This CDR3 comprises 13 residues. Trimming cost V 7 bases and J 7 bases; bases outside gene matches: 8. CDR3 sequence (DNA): TGTGCCTTCACAGGGGGTGGGTCTGAAAAACTGTTTTTT. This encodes CAFTGGGSEKLFF. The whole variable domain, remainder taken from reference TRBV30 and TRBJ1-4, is SQTIHQWPATLVQPVGSPLSLECTVEGTSNPNLYWYRQAAGRGLQLLFYSVGIGQISSEVPQNLSASRPQDRQFILSSKKLLLSDSGFYLCAFTGGGSEKLFFGSGTQLSVL.

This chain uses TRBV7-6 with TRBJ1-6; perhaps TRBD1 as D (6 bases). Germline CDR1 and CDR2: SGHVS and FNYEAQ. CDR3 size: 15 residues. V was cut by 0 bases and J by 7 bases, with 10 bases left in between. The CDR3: CASSLAGQGNSPLHF. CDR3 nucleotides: TGTGCCAGCAGCTTAGCAGGGCAGGGGAATTCACCCCTCCACTTT.

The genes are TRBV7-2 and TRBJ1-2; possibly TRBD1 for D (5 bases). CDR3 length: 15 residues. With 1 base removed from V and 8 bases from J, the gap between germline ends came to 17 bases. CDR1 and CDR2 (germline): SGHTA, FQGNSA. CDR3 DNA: TGTGCCAGCAGCTTAGTCTCCAGGGATCCAACCGGCTACACCTTC. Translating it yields CASSLVSRDPTGYTF.

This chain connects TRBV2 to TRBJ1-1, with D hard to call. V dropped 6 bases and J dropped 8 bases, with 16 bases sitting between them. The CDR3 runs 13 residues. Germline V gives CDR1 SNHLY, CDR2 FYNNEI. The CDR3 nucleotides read TGTGCCAGCAGCGCAAGGCGGAGGGAAGAAGCTTTCTTT. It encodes CASSARRREEAFF.

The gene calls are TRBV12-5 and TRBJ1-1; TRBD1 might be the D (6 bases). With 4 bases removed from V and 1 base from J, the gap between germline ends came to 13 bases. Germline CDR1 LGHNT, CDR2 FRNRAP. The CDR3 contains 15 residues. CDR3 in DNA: TGTGCTAGTGGTTATTCCGGGACACGGAACACTGAAGCTTTCTTT. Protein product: CASGYSGTRNTEAFF.

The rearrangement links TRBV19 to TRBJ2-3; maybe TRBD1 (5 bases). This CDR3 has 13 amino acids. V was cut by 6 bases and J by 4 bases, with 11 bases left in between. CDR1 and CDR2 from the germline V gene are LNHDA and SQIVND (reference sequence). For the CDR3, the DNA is TGTGCCAGTAGACCGACAGCCCCAGATACGCAGTATTTT. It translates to CASRPTAPDTQYF. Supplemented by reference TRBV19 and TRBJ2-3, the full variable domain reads DGGITQSPKYLFRKEGQNVTLSCEQNLNHDAMYWYRQDPGQGLRLIYYSQIVNDFQKGDIAEGYSVSREKKESFPLTVTSAQKNPTAFYLCASRPTAPDTQYFGPGTRLTVL.

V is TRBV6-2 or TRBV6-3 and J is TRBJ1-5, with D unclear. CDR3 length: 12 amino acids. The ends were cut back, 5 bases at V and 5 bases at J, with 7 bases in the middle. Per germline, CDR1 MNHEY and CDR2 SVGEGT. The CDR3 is CASSQTYQPQHF. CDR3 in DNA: TGTGCCAGCAGTCAGACTTATCAGCCCCAGCATTTT.

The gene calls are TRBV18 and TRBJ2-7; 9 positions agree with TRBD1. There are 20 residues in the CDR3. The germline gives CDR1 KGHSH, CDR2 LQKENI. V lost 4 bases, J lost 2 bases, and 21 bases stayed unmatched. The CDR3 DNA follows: TGTGCCAGCTCACGGGGACTCACAGGGGGCGCGAAGTCTGTTCCCTACGAGCAGTACTTC. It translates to CASSRGLTGGAKSVPYEQYF.

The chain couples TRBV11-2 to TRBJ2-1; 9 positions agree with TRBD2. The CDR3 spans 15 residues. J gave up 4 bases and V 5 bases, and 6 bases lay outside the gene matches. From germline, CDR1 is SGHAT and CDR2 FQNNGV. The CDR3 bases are TGTGCCAGCAGCCGTAGCGGGAGCGCTTACAATGAGCAGTTCTTC. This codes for CASSRSGSAYNEQFF. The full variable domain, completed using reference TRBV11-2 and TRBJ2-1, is EAGVAQSPRYKIIEKRQSVAFWCNPISGHATLYWYQQILGQGPKLLIQFQNNGVVDDSQLPKDRFSAERLKGVDSTLKIQPAKLEDSAVYLCASSRSGSAYNEQFFGPGTRLTVL.

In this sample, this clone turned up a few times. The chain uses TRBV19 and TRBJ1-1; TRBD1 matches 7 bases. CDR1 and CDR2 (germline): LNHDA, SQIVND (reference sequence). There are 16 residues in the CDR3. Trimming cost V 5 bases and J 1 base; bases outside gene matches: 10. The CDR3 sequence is CASSVRGPRWNTEAFF. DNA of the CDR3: TGTGCCAGTAGTGTGAGGGGGCCTCGTTGGAACACTGAAGCTTTCTTT.

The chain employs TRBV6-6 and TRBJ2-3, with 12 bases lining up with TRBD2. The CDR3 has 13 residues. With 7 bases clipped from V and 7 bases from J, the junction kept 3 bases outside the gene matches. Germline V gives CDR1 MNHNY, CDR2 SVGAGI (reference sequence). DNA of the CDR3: TGTGCCAGCACCCTAGCGGGGGGGTATACGCAGTATTTT. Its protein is CASTLAGGYTQYF.

CDR3 bases: TGTGCCAGTAGTATCGCACAATCTGGAAACACCATATATTTT. Protein: CASSIAQSGNTIYF. The rearrangement uses TRBV19 and TRBJ1-3; D remains unclear. CDR1 LNHDA and CDR2 SQIVND come from the germline V gene (reference sequence). The CDR3 is 14 amino acids. The V end was cut by 3 bases, the J end by 1 base, with 7 bases between.